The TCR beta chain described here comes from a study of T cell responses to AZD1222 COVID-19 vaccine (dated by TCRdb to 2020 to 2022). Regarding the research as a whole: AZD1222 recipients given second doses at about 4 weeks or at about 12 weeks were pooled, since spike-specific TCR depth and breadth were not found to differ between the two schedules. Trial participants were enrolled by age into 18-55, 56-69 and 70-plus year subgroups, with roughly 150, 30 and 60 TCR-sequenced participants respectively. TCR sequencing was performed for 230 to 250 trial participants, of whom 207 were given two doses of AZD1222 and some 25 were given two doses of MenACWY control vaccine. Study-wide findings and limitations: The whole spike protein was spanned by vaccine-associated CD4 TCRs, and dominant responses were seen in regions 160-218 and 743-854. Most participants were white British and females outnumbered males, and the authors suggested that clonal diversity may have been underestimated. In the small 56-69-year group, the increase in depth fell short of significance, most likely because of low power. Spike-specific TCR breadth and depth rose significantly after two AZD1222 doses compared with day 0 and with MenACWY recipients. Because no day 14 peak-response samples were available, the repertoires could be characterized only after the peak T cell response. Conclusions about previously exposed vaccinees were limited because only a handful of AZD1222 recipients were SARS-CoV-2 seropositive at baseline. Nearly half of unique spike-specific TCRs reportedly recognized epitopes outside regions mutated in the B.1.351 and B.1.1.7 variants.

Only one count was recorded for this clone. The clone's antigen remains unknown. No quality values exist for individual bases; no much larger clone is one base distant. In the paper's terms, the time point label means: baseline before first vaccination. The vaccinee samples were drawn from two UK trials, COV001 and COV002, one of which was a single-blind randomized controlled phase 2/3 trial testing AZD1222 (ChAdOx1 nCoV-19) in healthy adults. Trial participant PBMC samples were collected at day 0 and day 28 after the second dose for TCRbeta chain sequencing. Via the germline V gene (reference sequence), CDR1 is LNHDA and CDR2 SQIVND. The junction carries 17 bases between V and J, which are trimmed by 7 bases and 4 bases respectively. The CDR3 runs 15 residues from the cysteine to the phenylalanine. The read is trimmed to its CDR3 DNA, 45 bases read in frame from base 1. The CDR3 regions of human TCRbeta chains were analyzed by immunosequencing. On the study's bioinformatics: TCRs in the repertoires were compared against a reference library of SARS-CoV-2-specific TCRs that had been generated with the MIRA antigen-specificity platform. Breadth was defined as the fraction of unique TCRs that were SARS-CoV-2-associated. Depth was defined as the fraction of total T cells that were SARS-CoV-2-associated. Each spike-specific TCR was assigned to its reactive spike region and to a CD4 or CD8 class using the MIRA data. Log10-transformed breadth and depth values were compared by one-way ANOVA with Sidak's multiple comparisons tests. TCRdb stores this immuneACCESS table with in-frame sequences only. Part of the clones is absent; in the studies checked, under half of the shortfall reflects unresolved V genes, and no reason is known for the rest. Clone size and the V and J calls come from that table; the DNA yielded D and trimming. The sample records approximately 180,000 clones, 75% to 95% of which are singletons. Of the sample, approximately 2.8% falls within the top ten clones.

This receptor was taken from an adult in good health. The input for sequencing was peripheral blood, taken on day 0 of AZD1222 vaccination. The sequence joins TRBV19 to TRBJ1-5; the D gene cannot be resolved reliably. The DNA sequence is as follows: TGTGCCAGTAAAGAGGACCGTCGTTGGAATCAGCCCCAGCATTTT. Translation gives CASKEDRRWNQPQHF.